These 5 T cell receptor beta chains were all obtained from the same sample, sequenced in a study of cytomegalovirus exposure and HLA in healthy donors. Use of 60 Vbeta and 13 Jbeta primers characterized the PCR. The method was immunoSEQ multiplex PCR; TCRdb's version includes in-frame clones alone and lacks a portion of them. The profile shows about 160,000 clones, roughly two thirds of them singletons. Sequenced material: PBMCs. These receptors were collected from a young woman in good health and CMV-seronegative.

The V gene is TRBV11-1, the J gene TRBJ2-6; TRBD1 agrees at 10 bases. This CDR3 is built from 17 residues. V shed 4 bases and J 0 bases; nucleotides not matched to a gene: 3. Germline V lookup: CDR1 SGHAT, CDR2 FQDESV (reference sequence). The CDR3 loop reads CASSSDRGSSGANVLTF. DNA of the CDR3: TGTGCCAGCAGCTCGGACAGGGGGAGCTCTGGGGCCAACGTCCTGACTTTC.

The V call is TRBV7-3, the J call TRBJ2-3, with TRBD2 matching over 7 bases. The germline V gene encodes CDR1 SGHTA and CDR2 FQGTGA. CDR3 length: 16 amino acids. With V trimmed by 5 bases and J by 1 base, 9 bases remained unmatched. CDR3 nucleotide sequence: TGTGCCAGCAGCCCGAAAGACCGGGAGGGCACAGATACGCAGTATTTT. It encodes CASSPKDREGTDTQYF.

This clone was observed once. The chain has TRBV11-3 and TRBJ2-5, with D possibly being TRBD1 (6 bases). From germline, CDR1 is SGHNT and CDR2 YENEEA. CDR3 length: 15 residues. The germline V and J ends were trimmed by 1 base and 5 bases, with 14 bases remaining between them. This CDR3 reads CASSLVPGVVETQYF. The CDR3 DNA is TGTGCCAGCAGCTTAGTTCCAGGGGTCGTCGAGACCCAGTACTTC.

The rearrangement joins TRBV29-1 to TRBJ1-2; D gene ambiguous. The CDR3 covers 12 residues. V was clipped by 1 base and J by 8 bases, with 11 bases between them. CDR1 and CDR2 from the germline V gene are SQVTM and ANQGSEA. The CDR3 nucleotides are TGCAGCGTTGAAGGCCGGGTCGAGGGCTACACCTTC. Its translation: CSVEGRVEGYTF.

This clone has only one observation. The chain couples TRBV10-3 to TRBJ2-7, with D maybe TRBD1 (6 bases). The V gene lost 7 bases and the J gene lost 8 bases, with 12 bases spanning the gap. Looked up from germline, CDR1 is ENHRY and CDR2 is SYGVKD. The CDR3 loop spans 11 amino acids. In nucleotides, the CDR3 is TGTGCCATCATTAACCAGGGGCAGCAGTACTTC. It codes for CAIINQGQQYF.